The present entry profiles one TCR beta chain with its context. Which antigen it targets is not known. No qualities accompany the bases; no much larger clone lies one base away. This record comes from a study of cytomegalovirus exposure and HLA in healthy donors (dated by TCRdb to about 2017). For context, the study as a whole: An earlier analysis of fewer than 750 of the donors reported about 300 Gb of sequence data and around 110 million unique TCR beta sequences obtained from about 200 million T cells. Roughly 300 gigabases of sequencing data and roughly 81 million unique TCR sequences made up an early release that covered 500 to 700 HLA-typed donors. Among the roughly 430 genotyped donors, about 83% belonged to the genetic ancestry cluster associated with self-reported Caucasian donors. The study was designed to test whether signatures of past pathogen exposure could be identified by cataloging public T cell receptors. Using immunosequencing, the study profiled T cell repertoires from fewer than 850 subjects and related those repertoires to cytomegalovirus serostatus. Besides the first cohort of roughly 700 subjects, a separate validation cohort made up of 120 different subjects was used. High-throughput TCR immunosequencing, statistical association of individual TCRs with disease status, and machine learning were combined to predict cytomegalovirus infection status. In a later analysis, previously published TCR beta repertoires from several hundred donors were re-analyzed and high-resolution HLA genotyping was added so that TCR occurrence patterns could be studied. In the later analysis, no new phenotypic data were used to find candidate immune exposures; instead, reliance was placed on TCR beta sequences and their occurrence across donors. An earlier analysis of approximately 630 of the donors applied high-throughput TCR beta sequencing to assess whether each TCR beta V gene segment acted as functional or pseudogenic. Donor age, sex, ethnicity and CMV serostatus were compiled alongside the repertoire data. A later genetic analysis used genome-wide SNP genotypes for about 60% of the 666 donors, treating that subset as a discovery cohort. Every repertoire in the discovery cohort had been generated on one and the same sequencing platform. Class I and class II HLA loci were covered by the typing at four-digit resolution. Typing coverage varied by locus: roughly 620-640 donors for A, B, C, DRB1 and DQB1; approximately 500 for DQA1; 606 for DPA1; 400 to 480 for DPB1. Several DR-DQ haplotypes were handled as single units for association and clustering because linkage in the cohort was strong. Across some 400 genotyped donors of the cohort, an average of about 250,000 unique TCR beta nucleotide sequences per donor were sequenced, and roughly 20% of those sequences were non-productive. General conclusions and limits of the study: In a later analysis, more than 15,000 TCR beta sequences were associated with specific HLA alleles at a false discovery rate of 0.05. Broadly in line with IMGT annotations, most TCR beta V segments showed up in productive rearrangements about 87% or about 30% of the time in an earlier analysis of approximately 600 of the donors. A cluster of highly shared sequence variants was judged likely to be a technical artifact of the sequencing pipeline. Because some donors lacked HLA typing at each locus, the association tests relied only on the typed subset. In a later analysis, the rate of TCR association differed among HLA loci, with DRB1 alleles having the most associated TCRs and HLA-C alleles having the fewest. Compared with equally common non-associated chains, HLA-associated TCR beta chains in a later analysis were more clonally expanded and had lower generation probabilities. In a later analysis, several top co-occurrence clusters were reported to appear linked to parvovirus B19, influenza, CMV and Epstein-Barr virus. A total of around 150 TCR beta chains were listed by the study as associated with cytomegalovirus. Most TCR sequences were seen in very few donors, while some public TCRs were found in many individuals. It was suggested by the authors that the approach could potentially be generalized to other disease states and immunological phenotypes. The presence/absence analyses assumed that sequencing depth was roughly uniform across donors, and that assumption may not be true. The earlier analysis of about 600 of the donors excluded 15 to 20 rarely observed V segments, including chromosome 9 orphons, because counts were too low. CMV serostatus was the only immune exposure information available for the cohort. V-gene and J-gene trimming of TCR beta chains was associated with a missense DCLRE1C variant in a later genetic analysis, and the association was replicated in an independent cohort. The 87-base-pair reads could not distinguish some IMGT-functional V segments, including TRBV6-2 and TRBV6-3, so those segments were excluded. A later genetic analysis reported fewer N-insertions in productive TCRs among donors in an Asian-associated ancestry cluster than the roughly 700-donor mean. Assigning TCR associations to individual alleles was difficult when HLA alleles, especially DR and DQ, strongly co-occurred. In vitro tests confirmed that a few of the cytomegalovirus-associated TCR beta chains recognize cytomegalovirus antigens. Linkage disequilibrium might explain the correlated functional status among segregating V segments, but an unknown experimental factor could not be ruled out. In a later analysis, most CMV-associated TCR beta chains were found to appear HLA-restricted, with HLA associations seemingly driven largely by CMV exposure. A further reported finding was that TCR beta sequences accurately predicted the HLA-A and HLA-B alleles for most subjects in the first cohort. This cohort had only TCR beta chains sequenced, and the lack of alpha or paired-chain data limited which features could be detected. The classifier was reported to diagnose cytomegalovirus status with high specificity and sensitivity in both the original cohort and the validation cohort.

The CDR3 has 13 amino acids, counting the end cysteine and phenylalanine. Left in the record is the CDR3 DNA by itself, 39 bases read in frame from the first base. The germline V gene provides CDR1 WSHSY and CDR2 SAAADI. A distance of 9 bases separates the germline ends of V and J, which lose 6 bases and 0 bases respectively. The protocol used for the library was the immunoSEQ multiplex PCR assay. For the multiplex PCR, a mixture combining 60 forward primers for TCR Vbeta segments and 13 reverse primers for TCR Jbeta segments was used. A multiplex PCR assay on genomic DNA amplified the CDR3 region of rearranged TCR beta genes. The amplified TCR beta libraries were sequenced on the Illumina HiSeq System as 87-base-pair reads. The authors' pipeline ran thus. A later analysis counted tens of millions of unique TCR beta chains across the 700 or so repertoires, and around 9.9 million of these chains were shared by at least two donors. To remove PCR and sequencing errors, raw reads were error-corrected and collapsed into unique sequences using a nearest-neighbor algorithm that merged closely related sequences. CDR3 sequences were aligned to IMGT reference sequences to assign V, D and J gene segments. For a sequence to be retained, a match of at least six nucleotides was required to both a V gene segment and a J gene segment. Rearrangements were called productive when the CDR3 lacked stop codons and stayed in frame with V and J; all others were non-productive. Following IMGT convention, CDR3 was defined as the stretch from the second conserved V-encoded cysteine up to the conserved J-encoded phenylalanine. The earlier analysis of about 500 of the donors excluded sequences that lacked an unambiguous match to a single V gene segment. In an earlier analysis of approximately 550 of the donors, V segments were called functional above 56.7% productive rearrangements and were called segregating when the between-donor standard deviation exceeded 5%. A statistical classification framework was built to diagnose cytomegalovirus status from the catalog of TCR beta chain sequences. In a later analysis, V and J genes were assigned by comparing TCR nucleotide sequences against IMGT/GENE-DB human TR gene sequences. In a later analysis, CDR3 sequences and most-parsimonious VDJ recombination scenarios were assigned using the TCRdist pipeline. In a later analysis, each TCR beta chain was defined by its CDR3 amino acid sequence together with its V-gene family, and reads without a unique V-gene family were excluded. In a later analysis, 450 to 600 highly shared, low-generation-probability nucleotide sequences were removed to address suspected cross-contamination and a sequencing artifact. For each public chain, a later analysis derived a clonal expansion index from normalized ranks of inferred template counts within each repertoire. A later analysis computed generation probabilities with a VDJ recombination model fitted to out-of-frame rearrangements, and checked the results against IGoR. In a later analysis, hypergeometric tests were used to score TCR-TCR, TCR-HLA and TCR-CMV co-occurrence, with a repertoire-size bias correction applied to TCR pairs. False discovery rates were estimated in a later analysis by permuting HLA or CMV assignments 20 times. In a later analysis, co-occurring TCRs were grouped using DBSCAN, and TCRdist sequence similarity was added for clustering within HLA-allele-positive subsets. Repertoires with fewer than 30,000 or more than 120,000 public chains, plus five repertoires with anomalous nucleotide sharing, were excluded from co-occurrence clustering. This immuneACCESS table, as held by TCRdb, lists in-frame sequences with V and J called but not all clones. Of the missing ones, under half trace to an unresolved V gene in checked studies; the others have no known cause. V and J calls and clone size come straight from that table; D and trimming were deduced from the DNA. This sample gives over 95,000 clones in total; 74% of them show up just once. 2% to 2.5% of the sample is held by the ten biggest clonotypes.

In total, over 600 healthy bone marrow donors made up the cohort. At the time of sampling, every cohort member was nominally healthy, though immune exposures that went unrecorded were likely present. CMV serostatus was recorded as positive for about 310 and negative for 352 of the 666 cohort members, whereas no CMV serostatus was recorded for the donor in question. Every donor gave a peripheral blood sample, and the peripheral blood mononuclear cells from that sample were used for TCR beta sequencing. Genomic DNA extraction from the blood cell samples was performed with the Qiagen DNeasy Blood Extraction Kit.

The sequence is built from TRBV10-2 and TRBJ2-7, with TRBD2 tentatively as D gene (5 bases match). Sequencing was carried out using PBMCs. This receptor was obtained from a human donor in good health. Here is the DNA: TGCGCCAGCAGGACTACCCCCTCCTACGAGCAGTACTTC. Its protein product is CASRTTPSYEQYF.